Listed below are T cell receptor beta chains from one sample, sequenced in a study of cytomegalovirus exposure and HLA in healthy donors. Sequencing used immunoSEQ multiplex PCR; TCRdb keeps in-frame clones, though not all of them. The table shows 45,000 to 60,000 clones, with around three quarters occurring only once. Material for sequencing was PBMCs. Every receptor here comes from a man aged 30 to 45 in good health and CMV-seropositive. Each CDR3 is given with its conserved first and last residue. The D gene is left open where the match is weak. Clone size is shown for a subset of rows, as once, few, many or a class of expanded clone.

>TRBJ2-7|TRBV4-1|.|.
TGCGCCAGCAGCCAAGGGGGCTTCCCCTACGAGCAGTACTTC
CASSQGGFPYEQYF
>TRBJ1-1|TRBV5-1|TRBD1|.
TGCGCCAGCAGCTTGACTCCCGGGACAGCGAACACTGAAGCTTTCTTT
CASSLTPGTANTEAFF
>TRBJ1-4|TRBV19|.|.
TGTGCCAGTAGTATAGCTAGTTCCGGCGAAAAACTGTTTTTT
CASSIASSGEKLFF
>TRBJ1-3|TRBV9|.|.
TGTGCCAGCAGCGTAGATTTCCAAGCGGGAAACACCATATATTTT
CASSVDFQAGNTIYF
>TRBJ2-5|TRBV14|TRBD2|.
TGTGCCAGCAGCCGGGGACTAGCGGAGACCCAGTACTTC
CASSRGLAETQYF
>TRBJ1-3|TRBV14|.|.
TGTGCCAGCAGCCACCGGGACAAAGGCTTGGGTGGAAACACCATATATTTT
CASSHRDKGLGGNTIYF
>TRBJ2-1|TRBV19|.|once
TGTGCCAGTAGTAGACTGTCGTCAGTAAGCTCCTACAATGAGCAGTTCTTC
CASSRLSSVSSYNEQFF
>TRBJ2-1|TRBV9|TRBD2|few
TGTGCCAGCAGTGTTAGCGGGGCCGTCCATGAGCAGTTCTTC
CASSVSGAVHEQFF
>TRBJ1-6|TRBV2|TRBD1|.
TGTGCCAGCAGTACAGGGGTGTATAATTCACCCCTCCACTTT
CASSTGVYNSPLHF
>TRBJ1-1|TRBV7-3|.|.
TGTGCCAGCAGCCCCGGCGGGGGGATGGGGACTGAAGCTTTCTTT
CASSPGGGMGTEAFF
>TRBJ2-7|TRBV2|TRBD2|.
TGTGCCAGCAGGGAGCGGGGCCACTACGAGCAGTACTTC
CASRERGHYEQYF
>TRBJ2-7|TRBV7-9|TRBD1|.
TGTGCCAGCAGCTCCCTACAGGGGTACGAGCAGTACTTC
CASSSLQGYEQYF
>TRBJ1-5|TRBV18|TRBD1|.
TGTGCCAGCTCACCGGCCGACAGGGGCAATCAGCCCCAGCATTTT
CASSPADRGNQPQHF
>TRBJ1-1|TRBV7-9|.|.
TGTTCCAGCAGCTTAACTACGGGTCTGGGGCCTGAAGCTTTCTTT
CSSSLTTGLGPEAFF
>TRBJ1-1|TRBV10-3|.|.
TGTGCCATCAGCGGCTCGAACAGGTTCGGGACTGAAGCTTTCTTT
CAISGSNRFGTEAFF
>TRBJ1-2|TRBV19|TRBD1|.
TGTGCCAGTAGTATCATCACGGGACAGCGCCCCTATGGCTACACCTTC
CASSIITGQRPYGYTF
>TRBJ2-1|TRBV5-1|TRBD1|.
TGCGCCAGCAGCGGCCAGACAGGGATCAATGAGCAGTTCTTC
CASSGQTGINEQFF
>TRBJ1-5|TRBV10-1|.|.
TGCGCCAGCAGTGCATCGGGGGGTCAGCCCCAGCATTTT
CASSASGGQPQHF
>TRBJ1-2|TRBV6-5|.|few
TGTGCCAGCACCCCAGGAACTCCGGCTAACTATGGCTACACCTTC
CASTPGTPANYGYTF
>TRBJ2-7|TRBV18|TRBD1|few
TGTGCCAGCTCACCAGACAGGGGGAGCGAGCAGTACTTC
CASSPDRGSEQYF
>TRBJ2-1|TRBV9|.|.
TGTGCCAGCAACGGACAGAGTTCTAATGAGCAGTTCTTC
CASNGQSSNEQFF
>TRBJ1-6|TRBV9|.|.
TGTGCCAGCAGCGTATTACAGGATTCACCCCTCCACTTT
CASSVLQDSPLHF
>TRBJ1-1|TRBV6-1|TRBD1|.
TGTGCCAGCAGTGAAGGAACAACAGGGGCTAACACTGAAGCTTTCTTT
CASSEGTTGANTEAFF
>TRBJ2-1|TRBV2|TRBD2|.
TGTGCCAGCAGCCCCTTGACTAGCGGGGGAATCAATGAGCAGTTCTTC
CASSPLTSGGINEQFF
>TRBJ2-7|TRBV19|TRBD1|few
TGTGCCAGTACCAGGACAGGAAGCGACGAGCAGTACTTC
CASTRTGSDEQYF
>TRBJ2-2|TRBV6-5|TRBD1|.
TGTGCCAGCAGGACAGGGGACACCGGGGAGCTGTTTTTT
CASRTGDTGELFF
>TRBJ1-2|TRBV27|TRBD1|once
TGTGCCAGCAGTCCTCAGACAGGGAGTAGGAATGGCTACACCTTC
CASSPQTGSRNGYTF
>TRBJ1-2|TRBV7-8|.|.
TGTGCCAGCAGCTTAGCTCCCCCGGGTTATAACTATGGCTACACCTTC
CASSLAPPGYNYGYTF
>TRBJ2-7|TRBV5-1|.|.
TGCGCCAGCAGCTTCCAGGGCCACGAGCAGTACTTC
CASSFQGHEQYF
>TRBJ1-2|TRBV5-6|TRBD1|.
TGTGCCAGCAGCTTGAGAACAGGGGGCTATATAGGGTATGGCTACACCTTC
CASSLRTGGYIGYGYTF
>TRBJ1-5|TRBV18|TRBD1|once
TGTGCCAGCTCAGATAAAGACAGGGCAAGGCCCCAGCATTTT
CASSDKDRARPQHF
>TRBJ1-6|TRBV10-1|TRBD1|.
TGCGCCAGCAGTGAGTCGGACAGGGAAGACAATTCACCCCTCCACTTT
CASSESDREDNSPLHF
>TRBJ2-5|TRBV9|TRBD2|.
TGTGCCAGCGGGACTAGCGCACGAGAGACCCAGTACTTC
CASGTSARETQYF
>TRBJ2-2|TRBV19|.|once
TGTGCCAGTAGTATAAGCAGGGTGGCCACCGGGGAGCTGTTTTTT
CASSISRVATGELFF
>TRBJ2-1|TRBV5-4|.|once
TGTGCCAGCAGCTTGGAAGGGGCCTCCTACAATGAGCAGTTCTTC
CASSLEGASYNEQFF
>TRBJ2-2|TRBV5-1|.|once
TGCGCCAGCAGCTCGGGGACATCTAACACCGGGGAGCTGTTTTTT
CASSSGTSNTGELFF
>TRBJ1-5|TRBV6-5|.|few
TGTGCCAGCAGTCAGGGGAATCAGCCCCAGCATTTT
CASSQGNQPQHF
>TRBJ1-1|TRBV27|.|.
TGTGCCAGCAGTTATTCCGTAAACACTGAAGCTTTCTTT
CASSYSVNTEAFF
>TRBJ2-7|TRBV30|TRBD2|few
TGTGCCTGGAGTCCACTGGCGGGGGAATACGAGCAGTACTTC
CAWSPLAGEYEQYF
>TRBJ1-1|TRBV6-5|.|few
TGTGCCAGCAGTTACGCAGGGTGGAACACTGAAGCTTTCTTT
CASSYAGWNTEAFF
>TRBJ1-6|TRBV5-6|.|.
TGTGCCAGCAGCTTGTATGAACGGAATTCACCCCTCCACTTT
CASSLYERNSPLHF
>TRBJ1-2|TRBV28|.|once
TGTGCCAGCACCATCGACGAGAGGGTCAACTATGGCTACACCTTC
CASTIDERVNYGYTF
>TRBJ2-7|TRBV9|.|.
TGTGCCAGCAGCGTAGGACAGGTGGGCCCCTACGAGCAGTACTTC
CASSVGQVGPYEQYF
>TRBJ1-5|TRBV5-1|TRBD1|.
TGCGCCAGCAGCTTGGAGGGACAGGGGTATCAGCCCCAGCATTTT
CASSLEGQGYQPQHF
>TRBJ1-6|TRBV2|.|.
TGTGCCAGCAGTGAAAGACCCAGGTTTTTCAATTCACCCCTCCACTTT
CASSERPRFFNSPLHF
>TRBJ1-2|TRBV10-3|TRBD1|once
TGTGCCATCAGTGTGCCCGGGACAGAAGACTATGGCTACACCTTC
CAISVPGTEDYGYTF
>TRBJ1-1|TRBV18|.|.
TGTGCCAGCTCACCAGACAGGATAAACACTGAAGCTTTCTTT
CASSPDRINTEAFF
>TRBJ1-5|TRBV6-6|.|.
TGTGCCAGCAGTTATGGAGCCAGGGGTCAGCCCCAGCATTTT
CASSYGARGQPQHF
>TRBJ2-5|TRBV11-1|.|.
TGTGCCAGCAGCTTTACCATCGCGGCAGAGACCCAGTACTTC
CASSFTIAAETQYF
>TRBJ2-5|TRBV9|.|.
TGTGCCAGCAGCGTAGCCGGAGGGCAAGAGACCCAGTACTTC
CASSVAGGQETQYF
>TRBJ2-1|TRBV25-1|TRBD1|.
TGTGCCAGCACCCCAGGGGAAGGGACAGGGGGTTTTAATGAGCAGTTCTTC
CASTPGEGTGGFNEQFF